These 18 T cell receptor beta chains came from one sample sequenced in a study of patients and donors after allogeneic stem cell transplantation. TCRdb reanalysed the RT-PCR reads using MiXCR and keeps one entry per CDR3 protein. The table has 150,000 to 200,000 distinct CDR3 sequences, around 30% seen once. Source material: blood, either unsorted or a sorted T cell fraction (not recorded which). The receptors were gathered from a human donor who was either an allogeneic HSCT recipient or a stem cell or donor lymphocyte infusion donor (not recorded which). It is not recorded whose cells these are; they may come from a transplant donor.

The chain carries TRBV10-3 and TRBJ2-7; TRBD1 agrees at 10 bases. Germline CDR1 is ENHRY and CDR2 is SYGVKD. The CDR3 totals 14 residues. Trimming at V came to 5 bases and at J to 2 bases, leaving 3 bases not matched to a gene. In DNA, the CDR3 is TGTGCCATCAGTCCCGGGACAGGGGCCTACGAGCAGTACTTC. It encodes CAISPGTGAYEQYF.

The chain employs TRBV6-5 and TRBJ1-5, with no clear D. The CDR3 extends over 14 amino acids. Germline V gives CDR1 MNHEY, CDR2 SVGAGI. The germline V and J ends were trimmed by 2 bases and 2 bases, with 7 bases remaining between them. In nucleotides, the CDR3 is TGTGCCAGCAGTTACAACCGGGGCAATCAGCCCCAGCATTTT. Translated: CASSYNRGNQPQHF.

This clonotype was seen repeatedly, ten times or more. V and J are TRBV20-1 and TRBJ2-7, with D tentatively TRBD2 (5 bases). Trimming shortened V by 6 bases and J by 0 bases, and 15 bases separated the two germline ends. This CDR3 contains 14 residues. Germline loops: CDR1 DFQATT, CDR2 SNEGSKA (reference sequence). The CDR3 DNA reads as TGCAGTGCGCCGAGGATAGGGAGCTCCTACGAGCAGTACTTC. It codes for CSAPRIGSSYEQYF.

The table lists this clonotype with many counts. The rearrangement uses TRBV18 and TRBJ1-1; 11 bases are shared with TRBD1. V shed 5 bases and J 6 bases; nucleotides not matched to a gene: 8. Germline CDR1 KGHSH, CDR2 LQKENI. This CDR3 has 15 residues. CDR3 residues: CASSSDRGRISEAFF. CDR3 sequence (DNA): TGTGCCAGCTCATCGGACAGGGGGCGGATATCTGAAGCTTTCTTT.

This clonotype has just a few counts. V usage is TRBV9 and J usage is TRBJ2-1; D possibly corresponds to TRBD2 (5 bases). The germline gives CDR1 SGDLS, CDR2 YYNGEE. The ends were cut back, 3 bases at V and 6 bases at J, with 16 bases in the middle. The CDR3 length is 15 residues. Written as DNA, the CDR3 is TGTGCCAGCAGCGGGGAGACTAAAAAGGGCAATGAGCAGTTCTTC. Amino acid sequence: CASSGETKKGNEQFF.

The CDR3 loop is CASSLEPSSYNEQFF. DNA for the CDR3: TGTGCCAGCAGCTTAGAACCAAGCTCCTACAATGAGCAGTTCTTC. The J gene is TRBJ2-1, the V gene TRBV7-8; the D is unclear. With 1 base removed from V and 0 bases from J, the gap between germline ends came to 7 bases. CDR1 and CDR2 (germline): SGHVS, FQNEAQ. This CDR3 has 15 amino acids.

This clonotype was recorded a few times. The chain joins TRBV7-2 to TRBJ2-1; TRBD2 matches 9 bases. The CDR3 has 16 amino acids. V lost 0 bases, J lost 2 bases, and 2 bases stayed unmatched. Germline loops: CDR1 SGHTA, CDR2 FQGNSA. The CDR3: CASSLALAGAYNEQFF. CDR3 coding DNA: TGTGCCAGCAGCTTAGCATTAGCGGGAGCCTACAATGAGCAGTTCTTC.

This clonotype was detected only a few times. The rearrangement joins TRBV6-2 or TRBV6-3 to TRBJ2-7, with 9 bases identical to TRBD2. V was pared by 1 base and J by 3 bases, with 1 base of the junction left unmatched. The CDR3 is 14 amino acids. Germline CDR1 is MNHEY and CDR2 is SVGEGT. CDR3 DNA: TGTGCCAGCAGTTACTGGCGGGAGGGCTACGAGCAGTACTTC. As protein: CASSYWREGYEQYF.

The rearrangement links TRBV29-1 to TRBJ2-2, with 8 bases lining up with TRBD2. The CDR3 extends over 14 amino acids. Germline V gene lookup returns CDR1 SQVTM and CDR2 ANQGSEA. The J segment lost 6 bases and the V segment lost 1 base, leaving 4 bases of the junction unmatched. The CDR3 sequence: CSVEVWTSSGELFF. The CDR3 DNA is TGCAGCGTTGAAGTCTGGACTAGCTCCGGGGAGCTGTTTTTT.

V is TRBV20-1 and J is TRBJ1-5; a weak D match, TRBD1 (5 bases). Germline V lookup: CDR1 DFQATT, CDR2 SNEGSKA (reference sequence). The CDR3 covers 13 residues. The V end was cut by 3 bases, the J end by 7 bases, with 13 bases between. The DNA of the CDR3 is TGCAGTGCTAGGGGGGTTAAGATCCAGCCCCAGCATTTT. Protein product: CSARGVKIQPQHF.

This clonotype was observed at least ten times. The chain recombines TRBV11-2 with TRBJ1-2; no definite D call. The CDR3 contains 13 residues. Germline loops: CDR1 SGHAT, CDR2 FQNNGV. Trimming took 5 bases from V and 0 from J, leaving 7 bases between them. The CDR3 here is CASSQTTNYGYTF. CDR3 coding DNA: TGTGCCAGCAGCCAGACAACTAACTATGGCTACACCTTC.

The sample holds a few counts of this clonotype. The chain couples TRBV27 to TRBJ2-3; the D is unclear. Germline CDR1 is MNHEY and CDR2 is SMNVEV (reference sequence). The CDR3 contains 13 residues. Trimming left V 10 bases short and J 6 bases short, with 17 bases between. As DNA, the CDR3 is TGTGCCACCAAGACGTTCCCTACCGATACGCAGTATTTT. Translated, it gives CATKTFPTDTQYF.

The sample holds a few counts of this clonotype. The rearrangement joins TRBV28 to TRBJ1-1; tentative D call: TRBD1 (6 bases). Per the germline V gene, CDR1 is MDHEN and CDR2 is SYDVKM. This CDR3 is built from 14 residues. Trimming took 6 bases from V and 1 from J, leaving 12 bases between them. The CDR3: CASRVGGPNTEAFF. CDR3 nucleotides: TGTGCCAGCAGAGTAGGGGGGCCGAACACTGAAGCTTTCTTT.

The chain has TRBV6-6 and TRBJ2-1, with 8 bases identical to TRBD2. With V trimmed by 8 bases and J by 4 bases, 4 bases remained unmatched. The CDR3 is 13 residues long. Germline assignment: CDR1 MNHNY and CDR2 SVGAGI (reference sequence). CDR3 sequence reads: CASLAGKYNEQFF. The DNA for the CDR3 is TGTGCCAGCTTAGCGGGAAAGTACAATGAGCAGTTCTTC.

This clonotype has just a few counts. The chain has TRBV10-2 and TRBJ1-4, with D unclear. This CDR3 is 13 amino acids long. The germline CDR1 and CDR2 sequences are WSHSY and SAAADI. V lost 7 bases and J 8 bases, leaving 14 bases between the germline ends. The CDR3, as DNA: TGCGCCAGCAAAAGGGAGAAACGCGAAAAACTGTTTTTT. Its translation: CASKREKREKLFF.

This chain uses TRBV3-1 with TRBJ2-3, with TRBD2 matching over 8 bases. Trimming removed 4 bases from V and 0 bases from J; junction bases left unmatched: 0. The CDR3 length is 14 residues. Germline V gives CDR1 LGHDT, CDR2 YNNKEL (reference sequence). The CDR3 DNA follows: TGTGCCAGCAGCCGGACTAGCAGCACAGATACGCAGTATTTT. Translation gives CASSRTSSTDTQYF.

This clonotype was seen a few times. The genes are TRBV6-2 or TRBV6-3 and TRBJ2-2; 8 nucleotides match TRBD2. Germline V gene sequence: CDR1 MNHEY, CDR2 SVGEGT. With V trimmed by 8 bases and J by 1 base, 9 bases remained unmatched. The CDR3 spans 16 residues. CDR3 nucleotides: TGTGCCAGCCTTGAGGAAAGCGGGAGGAACACCGGGGAGCTGTTTTTT. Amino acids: CASLEESGRNTGELFF.

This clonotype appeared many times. The CDR3: CASSLSSFPTKGAFF. The DNA for the CDR3 is TGTGCCAGCAGTTTATCGAGTTTCCCGACCAAGGGAGCTTTCTTT. The V call is TRBV27, the J call TRBJ1-1, with D hard to call. The CDR3 has 15 residues. CDR1 and CDR2 (germline): MNHEY, SMNVEV (reference sequence). Trimming removed 0 bases from V and 10 bases from J, with 18 bases in between.